The source of this TCR beta chain is a study of blood T cell repertoires in COVID-19. About the research overall: Material from acute and convalescent COVID-19 was sourced from the United States, Italy and Spain.

Sequenced by immunoSEQ multiplex PCR; TCRdb stores in-frame clones only, minus some. The data contain some 40,000 clones, about 88% of them singletons. Trimming removed 2 bases from V and 2 bases from J; junction bases left unmatched: 13. Germline loops: CDR1 SNHLY, CDR2 FYNNEI. The CDR3 runs to 19 residues. The rearrangement uses TRBV2 and TRBJ2-4, with TRBD2 identical over 9 bases. Sequenced: peripheral blood. The source of this sequence is a man aged 65 to 85 with acute or convalescent COVID-19. The CDR3 DNA is TGTGCCAGCAGTGAACTCCCCTTGGGTAGCGGGAGATCCAAAAACATTCAGTACTTC. It codes for CASSELPLGSGRSKNIQYF.